Many counts were recorded for the clone carrying this T cell receptor beta chain. This sample's TCRbeta library carried unique molecular identifier barcodes. MiXCR, run by TCRdb on the PCR reads, gives a single entry per CDR3 protein. Of around 340,000 distinct CDR3 sequences in the sample, about an eighth were seen once. The data originate from a study of T-cell reconstitution after alpha-beta-depleted transplantation in children. This specimen consisted of PBMCs, obtained from the stem cell graft. This TCR was sampled from a human donor who donated a stem cell graft to a child with Fanconi anemia.

The CDR3 DNA sequence: TGCGCCAGCAGCCCCGGGGACAGAAATGAGCAGTTCTTC. The encoded protein is CASSPGDRNEQFF. The V call is TRBV5-1, the J call TRBJ2-1; 7 bases agree with TRBD1. With 4 bases clipped from V and 7 bases from J, the junction kept 5 bases outside the gene matches. CDR1 is SGHRS and CDR2 is YFSETQ in the germline V gene. CDR3 size: 13 residues.